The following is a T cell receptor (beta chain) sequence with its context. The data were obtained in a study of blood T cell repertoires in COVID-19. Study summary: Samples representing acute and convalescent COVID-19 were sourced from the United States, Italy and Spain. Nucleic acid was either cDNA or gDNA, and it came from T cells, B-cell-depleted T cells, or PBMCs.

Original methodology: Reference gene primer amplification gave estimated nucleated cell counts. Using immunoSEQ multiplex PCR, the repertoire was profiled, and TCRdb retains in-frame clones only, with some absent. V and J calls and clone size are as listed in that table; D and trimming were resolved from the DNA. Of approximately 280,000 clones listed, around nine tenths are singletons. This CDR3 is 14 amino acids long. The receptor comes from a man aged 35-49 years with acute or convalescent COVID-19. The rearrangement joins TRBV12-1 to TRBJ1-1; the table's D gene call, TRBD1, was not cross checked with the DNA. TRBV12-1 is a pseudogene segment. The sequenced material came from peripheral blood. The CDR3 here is CASSEQDRVPEAFF. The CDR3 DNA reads TGTGCCAGCAGCGAACAAGACAGGGTCCCTGAAGCTTTCTTT.